This TCR beta chain was sequenced in a study of cytomegalovirus exposure and HLA in healthy donors. It was with 60 Vbeta and 13 Jbeta primers that the PCR ran. TCRdb's copy holds only in-frame clones and misses some; the assay was immunoSEQ multiplex PCR. The sample yields 85,000 to 90,000 clones, about 75% seen once. J was trimmed by 0 bases and V by 0 bases; bases with no gene match: 5. This CDR3 comprises 18 residues. The chain has TRBV23-1 and TRBJ2-2; TRBD2 matches at 9 bases. TRBV23-1 is sorted into the ORF group, with uncertain function. Sequenced material: PBMCs. The origin of this receptor is a man aged 25 to 45 in good health and CMV-seropositive. DNA of the CDR3: TGCGCCAGCAGTCAATCGAGGGCTAGCGGGGCGAACACCGGGGAGCTGTTTTTT. Its translation: CASSQSRASGANTGELFF.